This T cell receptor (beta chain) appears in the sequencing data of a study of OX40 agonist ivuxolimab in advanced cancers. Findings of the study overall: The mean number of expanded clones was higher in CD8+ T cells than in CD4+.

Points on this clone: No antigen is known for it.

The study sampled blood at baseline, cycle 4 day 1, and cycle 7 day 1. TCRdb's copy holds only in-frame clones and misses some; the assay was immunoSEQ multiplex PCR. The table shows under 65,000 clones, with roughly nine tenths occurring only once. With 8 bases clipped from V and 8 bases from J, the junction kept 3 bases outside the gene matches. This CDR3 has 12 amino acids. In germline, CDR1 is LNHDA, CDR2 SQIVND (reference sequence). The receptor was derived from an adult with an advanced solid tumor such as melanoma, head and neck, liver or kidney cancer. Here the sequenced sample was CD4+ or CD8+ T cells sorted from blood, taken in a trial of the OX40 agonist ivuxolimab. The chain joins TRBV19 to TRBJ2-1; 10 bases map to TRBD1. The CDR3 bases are TGTGCCAGTGGGGACAGGGGCGATGAGCAGTTCTTC. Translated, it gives CASGDRGDEQFF.